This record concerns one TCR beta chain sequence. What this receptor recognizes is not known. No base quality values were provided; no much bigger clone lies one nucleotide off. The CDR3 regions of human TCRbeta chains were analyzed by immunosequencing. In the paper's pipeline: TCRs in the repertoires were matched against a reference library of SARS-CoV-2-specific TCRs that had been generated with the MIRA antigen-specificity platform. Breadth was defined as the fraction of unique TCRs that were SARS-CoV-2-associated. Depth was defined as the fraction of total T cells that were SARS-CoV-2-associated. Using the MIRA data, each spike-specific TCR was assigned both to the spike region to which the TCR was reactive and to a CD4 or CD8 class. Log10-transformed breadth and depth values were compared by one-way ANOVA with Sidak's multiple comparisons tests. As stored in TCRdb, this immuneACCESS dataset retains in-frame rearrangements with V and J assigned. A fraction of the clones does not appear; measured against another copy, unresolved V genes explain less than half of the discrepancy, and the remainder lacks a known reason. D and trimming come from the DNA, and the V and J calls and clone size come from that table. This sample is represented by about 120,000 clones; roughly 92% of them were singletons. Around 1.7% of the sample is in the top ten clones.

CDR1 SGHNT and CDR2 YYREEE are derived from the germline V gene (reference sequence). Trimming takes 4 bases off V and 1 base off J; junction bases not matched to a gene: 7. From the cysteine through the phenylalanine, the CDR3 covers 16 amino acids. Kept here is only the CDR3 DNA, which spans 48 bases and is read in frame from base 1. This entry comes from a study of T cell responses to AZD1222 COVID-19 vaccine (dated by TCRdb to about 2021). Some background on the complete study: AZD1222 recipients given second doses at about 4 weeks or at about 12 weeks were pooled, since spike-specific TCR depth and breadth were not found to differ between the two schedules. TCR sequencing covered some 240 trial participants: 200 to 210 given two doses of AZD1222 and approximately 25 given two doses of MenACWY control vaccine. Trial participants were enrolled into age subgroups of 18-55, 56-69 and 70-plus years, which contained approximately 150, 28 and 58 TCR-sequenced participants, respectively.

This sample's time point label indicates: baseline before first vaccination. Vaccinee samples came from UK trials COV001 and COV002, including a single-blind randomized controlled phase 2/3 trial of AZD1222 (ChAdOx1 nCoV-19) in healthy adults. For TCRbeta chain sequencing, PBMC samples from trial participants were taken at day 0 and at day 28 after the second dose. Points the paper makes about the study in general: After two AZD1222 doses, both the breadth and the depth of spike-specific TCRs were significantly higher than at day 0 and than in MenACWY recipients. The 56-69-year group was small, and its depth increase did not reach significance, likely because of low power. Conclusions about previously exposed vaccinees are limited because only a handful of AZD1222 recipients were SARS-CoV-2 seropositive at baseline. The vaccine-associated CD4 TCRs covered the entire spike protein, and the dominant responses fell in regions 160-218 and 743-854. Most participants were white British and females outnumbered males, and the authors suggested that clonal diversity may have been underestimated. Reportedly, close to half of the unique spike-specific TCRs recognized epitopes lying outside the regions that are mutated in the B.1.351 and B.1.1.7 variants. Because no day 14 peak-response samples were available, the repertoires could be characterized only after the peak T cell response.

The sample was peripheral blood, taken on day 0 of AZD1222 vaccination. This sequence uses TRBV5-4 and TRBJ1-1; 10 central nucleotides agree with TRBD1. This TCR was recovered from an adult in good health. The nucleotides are TGTGCCAGCAGCCCCCGACAGGGGGCCGGGAACACTGAAGCTTTCTTT. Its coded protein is CASSPRQGAGNTEAFF.